The rows below give T cell receptor beta chains drawn from one sample of a study of T-cell reconstitution after alpha-beta-depleted transplantation in children. TCRdb re-called the PCR reads through MiXCR, storing one row per CDR3 protein. The sample holds 100,000 or so distinct CDR3 sequences, 23% seen once. The specimen comprised PBMCs, sampled before TCRalphabeta/CD19-depleted stem cell transplant. These receptors originate from a boy aged 2 to 10 with acute lymphoblastic leukemia, due to receive a stem cell transplant. Each CDR3 is given with its conserved first and last residue. The order of the fields is D gene, clone size, V gene, J gene, CDR3 protein, CDR3 DNA. A D gene is named only where the DNA matches it firmly. Rows give clone size only sometimes, using once, few, many, or a class for an expanded clone.

d_call: NA
clone_size: NA
v_call: TRBV27
j_call: TRBJ1-6
cdr3_aa: CASSLSGGWPLHF
cdr3_nt: TGTGCCAGCAGTTTATCAGGGGGGTGGCCCCTCCACTTT

d_call: NA
clone_size: NA
v_call: TRBV5-1
j_call: TRBJ2-7
cdr3_aa: CASSLAVSGREQYF
cdr3_nt: TGCGCCAGCAGCTTGGCCGTGTCAGGGCGCGAGCAGTACTTC

d_call: NA
clone_size: many
v_call: TRBV11-2
j_call: TRBJ2-1
cdr3_aa: CASSLLKLGPGGGNEQFF
cdr3_nt: TGTGCCAGCAGCTTACTCAAACTCGGCCCCGGAGGTGGCAATGAGCAGTTCTTC

d_call: NA
clone_size: NA
v_call: TRBV7-8
j_call: TRBJ2-7
cdr3_aa: CASSLRTTSYEQYF
cdr3_nt: TGTGCCAGCAGCTTACGGACCACTTCCTACGAGCAGTACTTC

d_call: NA
clone_size: NA
v_call: TRBV6-2/TRBV6-3
j_call: TRBJ2-2
cdr3_aa: CASSYDGRGTGELFF
cdr3_nt: TGTGCCAGCAGTTACGACGGGAGAGGCACCGGGGAGCTGTTTTTT

d_call: NA
clone_size: NA
v_call: TRBV20-1
j_call: TRBJ2-1
cdr3_aa: CSASRESEPEQFF
cdr3_nt: TGCAGTGCTAGTCGGGAGAGCGAGCCTGAGCAGTTCTTC

d_call: NA
clone_size: NA
v_call: TRBV6-1
j_call: TRBJ2-2
cdr3_aa: CASSQSGAPGELFF
cdr3_nt: TGTGCCAGCAGTCAAAGCGGAGCCCCCGGGGAGCTGTTTTTT

d_call: NA
clone_size: few
v_call: TRBV5-1
j_call: TRBJ2-3
cdr3_aa: CASSRASGGMTSTDTQYF
cdr3_nt: TGCGCCAGCAGCCGAGCCAGCGGAGGTATGACTAGCACAGATACGCAGTATTTT

d_call: NA
clone_size: NA
v_call: TRBV7-4
j_call: TRBJ2-1
cdr3_aa: CASSLAGDYNEQFF
cdr3_nt: TGTGCCAGCAGCTTAGCGGGAGACTACAATGAGCAGTTCTTC

d_call: NA
clone_size: NA
v_call: TRBV14
j_call: TRBJ2-1
cdr3_aa: CASSPKVLSGSYNEQFF
cdr3_nt: TGTGCCAGCAGCCCGAAAGTCCTAAGCGGGTCCTACAATGAGCAGTTCTTC

d_call: NA
clone_size: NA
v_call: TRBV18
j_call: TRBJ1-2
cdr3_aa: CASSPGGRGGYGYTF
cdr3_nt: TGTGCCAGCTCACCAGGCGGACGGGGAGGTTATGGCTACACCTTC

d_call: NA
clone_size: many
v_call: TRBV7-2
j_call: TRBJ2-3
cdr3_aa: CASSSWADTQYF
cdr3_nt: TGTGCCAGCAGCTCCTGGGCAGATACGCAGTATTTT

d_call: NA
clone_size: once
v_call: TRBV30
j_call: TRBJ1-1
cdr3_aa: CAWSGGAEAFF
cdr3_nt: TGTGCCTGGAGTGGTGGTGCGGAAGCTTTCTTT

d_call: NA
clone_size: once
v_call: TRBV27
j_call: TRBJ1-5
cdr3_aa: CASSFGGALNQPQHF
cdr3_nt: TGTGCCAGCAGTTTCGGAGGGGCCCTCAATCAGCCCCAGCATTTT

d_call: TRBD2
clone_size: few
v_call: TRBV6-2/TRBV6-3
j_call: TRBJ2-7
cdr3_aa: CASSSASGRDLTYEQYF
cdr3_nt: TGTGCCAGCAGTTCGGCTAGCGGGAGGGATCTTACCTACGAGCAGTACTTC

d_call: NA
clone_size: NA
v_call: TRBV7-2
j_call: TRBJ1-6
cdr3_aa: CASSFPTGSPLHF
cdr3_nt: TGTGCCAGCAGCTTCCCGACTGGTTCACCCCTCCACTTT

d_call: NA
clone_size: few
v_call: TRBV5-6
j_call: TRBJ2-1
cdr3_aa: CASSLAGGAEGRNEQFF
cdr3_nt: TGTGCCAGCAGCTTGGCCGGCGGAGCGGAGGGGCGGAATGAGCAGTTCTTC

d_call: TRBD1
clone_size: few
v_call: TRBV20-1
j_call: TRBJ1-3
cdr3_aa: CSARDGQGTGNTIYF
cdr3_nt: TGCAGTGCTAGAGACGGACAGGGGACTGGAAACACCATATATTTT

d_call: NA
clone_size: NA
v_call: TRBV28
j_call: TRBJ1-2
cdr3_aa: CACSPTTGYGHTF
cdr3_nt: TGTGCCTGCAGCCCTACAACGGGCTATGGCCACACCTTC

d_call: NA
clone_size: few
v_call: TRBV12-3/TRBV12-4
j_call: TRBJ1-2
cdr3_aa: CASSLSGDGNYGYTF
cdr3_nt: TGTGCCAGCAGTTTAAGCGGGGACGGCAACTATGGCTACACCTTC

d_call: NA
clone_size: NA
v_call: TRBV4-1
j_call: TRBJ1-1
cdr3_aa: CASSQDLVGQAFF
cdr3_nt: TGCGCCAGCAGCCAAGACCTGGTGGGCCAAGCTTTCTTT

d_call: NA
clone_size: few
v_call: TRBV7-6
j_call: TRBJ1-1
cdr3_aa: CASSPNGGRGNTEAFF
cdr3_nt: TGTGCCAGCAGCCCCAACGGGGGGCGCGGGAACACTGAAGCTTTCTTT

d_call: TRBD1
clone_size: NA
v_call: TRBV5-4
j_call: TRBJ1-2
cdr3_aa: CASSPWGQGNNYGYTF
cdr3_nt: TGTGCCAGCAGCCCGTGGGGACAGGGAAACAACTATGGCTACACCTTC

d_call: NA
clone_size: NA
v_call: TRBV6-5
j_call: TRBJ2-2
cdr3_aa: CASSYSSETGELFF
cdr3_nt: TGTGCCAGCAGTTACTCGAGCGAGACCGGGGAGCTGTTTTTT

d_call: NA
clone_size: NA
v_call: TRBV20-1
j_call: TRBJ2-5
cdr3_aa: CSARLGTLETQYF
cdr3_nt: TGCAGTGCTCGTCTGGGGACTCTGGAGACCCAGTACTTC

d_call: TRBD2
clone_size: few
v_call: TRBV15
j_call: TRBJ2-2
cdr3_aa: CATSGRLAEGPRSGELFF
cdr3_nt: TGTGCCACCAGCGGGAGACTAGCGGAGGGGCCAAGGTCCGGGGAGCTGTTTTTT

d_call: NA
clone_size: many
v_call: TRBV20-1
j_call: TRBJ2-3
cdr3_aa: CSASQGPDTQYF
cdr3_nt: TGCAGTGCTAGTCAGGGGCCAGATACGCAGTATTTT

d_call: NA
clone_size: few
v_call: TRBV12-3/TRBV12-4
j_call: TRBJ2-1
cdr3_aa: CATSPPGSGYNEQFF
cdr3_nt: TGTGCCACCTCGCCCCCCGGTAGCGGATACAATGAGCAGTTCTTC

d_call: TRBD1
clone_size: many
v_call: TRBV6-1
j_call: TRBJ2-1
cdr3_aa: CASPTQTGREQFF
cdr3_nt: TGTGCCAGCCCCACACAGACAGGGCGGGAGCAGTTCTTC

d_call: NA
clone_size: NA
v_call: TRBV6-1
j_call: TRBJ1-1
cdr3_aa: CASRPGVNTEAFF
cdr3_nt: TGTGCCAGCAGGCCAGGGGTGAACACTGAAGCTTTCTTT

d_call: TRBD2
clone_size: NA
v_call: TRBV5-1
j_call: TRBJ2-3
cdr3_aa: CASSLASGSTDTQYF
cdr3_nt: TGCGCCAGCAGCTTGGCTAGCGGGAGCACAGATACGCAGTATTTT

d_call: TRBD2
clone_size: NA
v_call: TRBV19
j_call: TRBJ2-1
cdr3_aa: CASSPPLAGGPDEQFF
cdr3_nt: TGTGCCAGTAGTCCCCCCCTAGCGGGAGGCCCCGACGAGCAGTTCTTC

d_call: NA
clone_size: NA
v_call: TRBV5-1
j_call: TRBJ2-7
cdr3_aa: CASSLDRSYEQYF
cdr3_nt: TGCGCCAGCAGCTTGGACAGGTCCTACGAGCAGTACTTC

d_call: NA
clone_size: NA
v_call: TRBV18
j_call: TRBJ1-5
cdr3_aa: CASSIGKGQPQHF
cdr3_nt: TGTGCCAGCTCCATAGGGAAAGGGCAGCCCCAGCATTTT

d_call: TRBD1
clone_size: many
v_call: TRBV27
j_call: TRBJ2-7
cdr3_aa: CASSTGTGINEQYF
cdr3_nt: TGTGCCAGCAGTACTGGGACAGGGATCAACGAGCAGTACTTC

d_call: TRBD2
clone_size: once
v_call: TRBV6-1
j_call: TRBJ2-3
cdr3_aa: CASSELAGGPSTDTQYF
cdr3_nt: TGTGCCAGCAGTGAACTAGCGGGAGGGCCAAGCACAGATACGCAGTATTTT

d_call: NA
clone_size: few
v_call: TRBV19
j_call: TRBJ2-1
cdr3_aa: CATSCAGCYEQFF
cdr3_nt: TGTGCCACTTCATGTGCGGGTTGTTATGAGCAGTTCTTC

d_call: NA
clone_size: NA
v_call: TRBV9
j_call: TRBJ2-5
cdr3_aa: CASSVDFSRPETQYF
cdr3_nt: TGTGCCAGCAGCGTAGATTTTTCTAGACCGGAGACCCAGTACTTC

d_call: TRBD2
clone_size: few
v_call: TRBV2
j_call: TRBJ2-5
cdr3_aa: CASSEGLADTNQETQYF
cdr3_nt: TGTGCCAGCAGTGAAGGGCTAGCGGACACCAACCAAGAGACCCAGTACTTC

d_call: NA
clone_size: NA
v_call: TRBV4-1
j_call: TRBJ2-3
cdr3_aa: CASSHLLKASSTDTQYF
cdr3_nt: TGCGCCAGCAGCCACCTGCTAAAGGCCTCTAGCACAGATACGCAGTATTTT

d_call: NA
clone_size: many
v_call: TRBV9
j_call: TRBJ2-2
cdr3_aa: CASSVVLGDAGELFF
cdr3_nt: TGTGCCAGCAGCGTAGTTCTGGGGGACGCGGGGGAGCTGTTTTTT

d_call: NA
clone_size: NA
v_call: TRBV20-1
j_call: TRBJ2-5
cdr3_aa: CSARDRRRGQETQYF
cdr3_nt: TGCAGTGCTAGAGATAGGAGGAGGGGCCAAGAGACCCAGTACTTC

d_call: NA
clone_size: NA
v_call: TRBV7-2
j_call: TRBJ2-5
cdr3_aa: CASSLSILGGKETQYF
cdr3_nt: TGTGCCAGCAGCTTAAGTATTCTGGGCGGCAAAGAGACCCAGTACTTC

d_call: NA
clone_size: NA
v_call: TRBV2
j_call: TRBJ1-2
cdr3_aa: CASKDYSNYGYTF
cdr3_nt: TGTGCCAGCAAGGATTATTCTAACTATGGCTACACCTTC

d_call: NA
clone_size: NA
v_call: TRBV12-3/TRBV12-4
j_call: TRBJ1-3
cdr3_aa: CASQTWGGRNTIYF
cdr3_nt: TGTGCCAGCCAAACCTGGGGGGGTAGAAACACCATATATTTT